The 2 T cell receptor beta chains reported below all come from one sample, sequenced in a study of blood T cell repertoires in COVID-19. Clones were sequenced by immunoSEQ multiplex PCR, and TCRdb holds only the in-frame ones, with some missing. The sample includes under 500,000 clones, approximately 90% of them seen just once. Sequences were obtained from peripheral blood. The receptors come from a woman younger than 45 with acute or convalescent COVID-19.

This sequence joins TRBV5-4 and TRBJ1-1; 7 positions agree with TRBD1. Germline CDR1 and CDR2: SGHNT and YYREEE (reference sequence). CDR3 length: 15 amino acids. J gave up 3 bases and V 4 bases, and 9 bases lay outside the gene matches. CDR3 bases: TGTGCCAGCAGCCCTCAGGGGGGAAGTTACACTGAAGCTTTCTTT. Protein product: CASSPQGGSYTEAFF.

The chain couples TRBV6-1 to TRBJ2-2; D is uncertain. Germline-derived CDR1 and CDR2 are MNHNS and SASEGT. V was pared by 3 bases and J by 3 bases, with 5 bases between. The CDR3 length is 13 residues. The CDR3 region has the DNA TGTGCCAGCAGTGAGAGGTACACCGGGGAGCTGTTTTTT. Translated, it gives CASSERYTGELFF.